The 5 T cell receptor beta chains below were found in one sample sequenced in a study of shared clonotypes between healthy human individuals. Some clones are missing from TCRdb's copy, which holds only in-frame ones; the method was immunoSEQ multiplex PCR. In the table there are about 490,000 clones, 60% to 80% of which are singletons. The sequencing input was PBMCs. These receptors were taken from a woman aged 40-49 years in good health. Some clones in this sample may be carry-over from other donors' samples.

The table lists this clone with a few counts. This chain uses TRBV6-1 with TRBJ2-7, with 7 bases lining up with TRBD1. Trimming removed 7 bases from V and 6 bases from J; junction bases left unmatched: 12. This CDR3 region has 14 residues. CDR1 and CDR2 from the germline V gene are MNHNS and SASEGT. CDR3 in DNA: TGTGCCAGCAATACCGGGACAGATATCTCCGAGCAGTACTTC. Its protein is CASNTGTDISEQYF.

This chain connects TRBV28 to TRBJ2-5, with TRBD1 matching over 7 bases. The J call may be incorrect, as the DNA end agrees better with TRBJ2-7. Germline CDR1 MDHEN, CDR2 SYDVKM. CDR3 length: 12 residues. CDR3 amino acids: CATQTGTYEQYF. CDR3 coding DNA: TGTGCCACCCAGACAGGGACCTACGAGCAGTACTTC.

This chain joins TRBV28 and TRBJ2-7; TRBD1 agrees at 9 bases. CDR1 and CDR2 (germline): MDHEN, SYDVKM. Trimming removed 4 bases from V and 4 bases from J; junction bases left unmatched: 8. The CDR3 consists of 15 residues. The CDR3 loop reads CASSSQTGTGYEQYF. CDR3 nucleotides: TGTGCCAGCAGTTCGCAAACCGGGACAGGGTACGAGCAGTACTTC.

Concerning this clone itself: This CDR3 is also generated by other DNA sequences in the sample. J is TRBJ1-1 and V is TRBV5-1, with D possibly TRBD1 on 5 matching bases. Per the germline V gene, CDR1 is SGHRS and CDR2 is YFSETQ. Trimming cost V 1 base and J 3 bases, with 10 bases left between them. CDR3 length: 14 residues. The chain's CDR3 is CASSLTGGDTEAFF. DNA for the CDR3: TGCGCCAGCAGCTTGACCGGGGGGGACACTGAAGCTTTCTTT.

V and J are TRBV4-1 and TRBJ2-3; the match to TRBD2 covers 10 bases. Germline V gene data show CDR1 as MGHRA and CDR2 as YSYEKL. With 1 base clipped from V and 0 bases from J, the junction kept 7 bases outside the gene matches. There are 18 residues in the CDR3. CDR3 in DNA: TGCGCCAGCAGCCAAGTAGCGGGAGGACTAACTAGCACAGATACGCAGTATTTT. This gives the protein CASSQVAGGLTSTDTQYF.